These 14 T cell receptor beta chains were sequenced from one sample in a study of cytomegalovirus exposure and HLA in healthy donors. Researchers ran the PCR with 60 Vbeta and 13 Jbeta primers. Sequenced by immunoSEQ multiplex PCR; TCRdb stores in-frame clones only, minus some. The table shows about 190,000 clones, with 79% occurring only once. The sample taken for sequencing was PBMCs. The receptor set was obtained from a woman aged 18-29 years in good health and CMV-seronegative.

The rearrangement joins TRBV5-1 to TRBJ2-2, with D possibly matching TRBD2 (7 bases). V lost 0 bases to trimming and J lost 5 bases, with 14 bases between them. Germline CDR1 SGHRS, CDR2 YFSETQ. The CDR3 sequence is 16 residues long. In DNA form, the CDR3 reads TGCGCCAGCAGCTTGGACGAAGGGGGGGGTACCGGGGAGCTGTTTTTT. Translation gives CASSLDEGGGTGELFF.

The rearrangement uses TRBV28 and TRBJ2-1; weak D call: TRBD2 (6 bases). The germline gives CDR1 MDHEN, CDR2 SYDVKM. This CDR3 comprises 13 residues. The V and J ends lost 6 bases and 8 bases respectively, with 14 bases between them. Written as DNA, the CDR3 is TGTGCCAGCAGCGCCGGGACTTTCTATGAGCAGTTCTTC. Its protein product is CASSAGTFYEQFF.

The CDR3, as DNA: TGTGCCAGCCGTAGTAAGATGACAGGAACCTACGAGCAGTACTTC. Protein product: CASRSKMTGTYEQYF. The chain carries TRBV27 and TRBJ2-7; a weak D match, TRBD1 (6 bases). Germline V gene lookup returns CDR1 MNHEY and CDR2 SMNVEV (reference sequence). The CDR3 length is 15 residues. V was cut by 8 bases and J by 2 bases, with 19 bases left in between.

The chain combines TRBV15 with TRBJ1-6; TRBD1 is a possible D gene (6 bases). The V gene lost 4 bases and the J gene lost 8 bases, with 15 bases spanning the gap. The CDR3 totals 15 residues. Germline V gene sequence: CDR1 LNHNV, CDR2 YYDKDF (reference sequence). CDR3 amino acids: CATSTGQSLYSPLHF. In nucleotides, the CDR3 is TGTGCCACCAGCACCGGACAGAGCTTATATTCACCCCTCCACTTT.

The CDR3: CASSTPRLRGTEAFF. In DNA, the CDR3 is TGTGCCAGCAGTACTCCGCGCCTCAGGGGCACTGAAGCTTTCTTT. The chain couples TRBV28 to TRBJ1-1; D might be TRBD1 (6 bases). The CDR3 runs 15 residues. Germline lookup yields CDR1 MDHEN and CDR2 SYDVKM. Trimming cost V 5 bases and J 4 bases, with 17 bases left between them.

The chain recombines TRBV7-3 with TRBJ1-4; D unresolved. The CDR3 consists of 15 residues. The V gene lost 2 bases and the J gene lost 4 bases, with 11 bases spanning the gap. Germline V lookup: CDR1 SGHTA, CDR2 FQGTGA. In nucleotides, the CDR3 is TGTGCCAGCAGCTTATTCGGCAGGCTTAATGAAAAACTGTTTTTT. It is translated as CASSLFGRLNEKLFF. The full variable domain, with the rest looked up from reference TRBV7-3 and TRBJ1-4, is GAGVSQTPSNKVTEKGKYVELRCDPISGHTALYWYRQSLGQGPEFLIYFQGTGAADDSGLPNDRFFAVRPEGSVSTLKIQRTERGDSAVYLCASSLFGRLNEKLFFGSGTQLSVL.

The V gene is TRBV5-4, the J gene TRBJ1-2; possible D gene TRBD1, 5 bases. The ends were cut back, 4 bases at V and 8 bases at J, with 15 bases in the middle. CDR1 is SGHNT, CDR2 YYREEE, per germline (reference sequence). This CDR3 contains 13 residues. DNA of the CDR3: TGTGCCAGCAGCCTAGACAGCGCGAGGGGCTACACCTTC. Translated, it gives CASSLDSARGYTF.

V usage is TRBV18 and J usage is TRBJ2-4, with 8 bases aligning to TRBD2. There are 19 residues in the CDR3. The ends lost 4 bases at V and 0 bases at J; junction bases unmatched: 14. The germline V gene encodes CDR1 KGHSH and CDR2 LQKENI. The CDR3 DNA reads TGTGCCAGCTCACAGATGACTAGCGTTCCACCGTTAGCCAAAAACATTCAGTACTTC. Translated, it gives CASSQMTSVPPLAKNIQYF.

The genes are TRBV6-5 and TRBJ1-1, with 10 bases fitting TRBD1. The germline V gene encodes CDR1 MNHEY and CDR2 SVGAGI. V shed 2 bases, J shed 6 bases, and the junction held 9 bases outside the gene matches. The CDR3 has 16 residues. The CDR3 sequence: CASSYRGQGGRSEAFF. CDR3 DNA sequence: TGTGCCAGCAGTTACCGAGGACAGGGGGGACGGTCTGAAGCTTTCTTT.

The CDR3 DNA follows: TGTGCCAGCAGTTCCCCATCCGGGACAGGGGTAGGAGAGACCCAGTACTTC. Amino acid sequence: CASSSPSGTGVGETQYF. V and J are TRBV28 and TRBJ2-5, with 10 bases aligning to TRBD1. The CDR3 has 17 amino acids. The germline gives CDR1 MDHEN, CDR2 SYDVKM. J lost 4 bases, V lost 4 bases, and 12 bases had no gene match.

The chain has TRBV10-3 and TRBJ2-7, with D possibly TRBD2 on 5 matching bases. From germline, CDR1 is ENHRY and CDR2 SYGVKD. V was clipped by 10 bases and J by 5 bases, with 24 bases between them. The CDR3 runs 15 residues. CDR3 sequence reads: CATNPQLVSDHEQYF. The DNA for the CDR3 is TGTGCCACAAATCCCCAACTAGTTTCGGACCACGAGCAGTACTTC.

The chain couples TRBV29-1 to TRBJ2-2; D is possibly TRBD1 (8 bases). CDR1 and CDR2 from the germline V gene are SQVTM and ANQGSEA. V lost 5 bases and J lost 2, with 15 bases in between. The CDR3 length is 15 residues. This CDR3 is CSVTGGGLNTGELFF. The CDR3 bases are TGCAGCGTTACAGGGGGGGGGCTTAACACCGGGGAGCTGTTTTTT.

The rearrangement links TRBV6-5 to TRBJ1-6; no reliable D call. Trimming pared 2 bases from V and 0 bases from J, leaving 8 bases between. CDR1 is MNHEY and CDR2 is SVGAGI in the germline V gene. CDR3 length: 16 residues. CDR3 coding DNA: TGTGCCAGCAGTTACGACGGAGACTCCTATAATTCACCCCTCCACTTT. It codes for CASSYDGDSYNSPLHF.

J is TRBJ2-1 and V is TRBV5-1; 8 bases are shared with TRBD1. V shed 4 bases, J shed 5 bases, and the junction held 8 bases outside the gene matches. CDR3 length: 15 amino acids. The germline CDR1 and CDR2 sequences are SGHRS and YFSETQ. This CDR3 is CASSPRQGRNNEQFF. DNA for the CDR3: TGCGCCAGCAGCCCACGACAGGGGAGGAACAATGAGCAGTTCTTC.